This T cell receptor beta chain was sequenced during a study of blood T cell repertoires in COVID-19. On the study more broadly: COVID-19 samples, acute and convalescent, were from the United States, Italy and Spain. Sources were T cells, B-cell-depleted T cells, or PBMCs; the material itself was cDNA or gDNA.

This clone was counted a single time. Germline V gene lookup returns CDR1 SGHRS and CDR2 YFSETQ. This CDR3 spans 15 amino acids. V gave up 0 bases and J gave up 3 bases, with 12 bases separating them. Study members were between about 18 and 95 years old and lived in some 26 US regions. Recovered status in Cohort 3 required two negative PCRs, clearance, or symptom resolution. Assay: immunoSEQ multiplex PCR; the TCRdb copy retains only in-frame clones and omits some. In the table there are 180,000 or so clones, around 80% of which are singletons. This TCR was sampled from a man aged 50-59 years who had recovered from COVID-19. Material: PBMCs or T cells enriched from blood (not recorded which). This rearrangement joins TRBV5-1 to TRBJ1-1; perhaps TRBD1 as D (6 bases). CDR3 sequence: CASSLAPGGHTEAFF. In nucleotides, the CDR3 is TGCGCCAGCAGCTTGGCCCCGGGGGGGCACACTGAAGCTTTCTTT.